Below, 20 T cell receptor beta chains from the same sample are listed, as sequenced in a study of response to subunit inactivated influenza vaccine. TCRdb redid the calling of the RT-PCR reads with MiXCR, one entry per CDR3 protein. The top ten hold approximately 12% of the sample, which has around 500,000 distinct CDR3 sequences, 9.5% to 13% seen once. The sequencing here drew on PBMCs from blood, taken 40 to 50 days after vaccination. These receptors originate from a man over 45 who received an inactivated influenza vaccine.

The CDR3 sequence is CATVRDRVSSGANVLTF. DNA of the CDR3: TGTGCCACCGTCCGGGACAGGGTTAGCTCTGGGGCCAACGTCCTGACTTTC. The rearrangement uses TRBV10-3 and TRBJ2-6, with TRBD1 matching 9 bases. V gave up 10 bases and J gave up 0 bases; unmatched junction bases: 10. The germline CDR1 and CDR2 sequences are ENHRY and SYGVKD. The CDR3 consists of 17 residues.

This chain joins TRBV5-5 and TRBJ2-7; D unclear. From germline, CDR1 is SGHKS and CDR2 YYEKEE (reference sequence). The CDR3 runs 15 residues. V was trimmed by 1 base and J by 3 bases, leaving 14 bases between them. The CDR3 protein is CASSLHFSRNYEQYF. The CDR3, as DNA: TGTGCCAGCAGCTTGCATTTTTCCAGAAACTACGAGCAGTACTTC.

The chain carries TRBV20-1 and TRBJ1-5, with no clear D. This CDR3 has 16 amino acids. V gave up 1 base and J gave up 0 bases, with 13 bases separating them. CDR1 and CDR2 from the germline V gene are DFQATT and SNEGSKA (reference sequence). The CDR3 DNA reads TGCAGTGCTAGAGTTTTAGGGATTAATAGCAATCAGCCCCAGCATTTT. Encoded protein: CSARVLGINSNQPQHF.

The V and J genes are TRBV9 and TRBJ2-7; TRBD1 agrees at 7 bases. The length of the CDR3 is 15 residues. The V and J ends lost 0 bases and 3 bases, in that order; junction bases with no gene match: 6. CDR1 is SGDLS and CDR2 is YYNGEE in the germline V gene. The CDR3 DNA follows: TGTGCCAGCAGCGTAGGCTGGGACAGAGACTACGAGCAGTACTTC. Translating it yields CASSVGWDRDYEQYF.

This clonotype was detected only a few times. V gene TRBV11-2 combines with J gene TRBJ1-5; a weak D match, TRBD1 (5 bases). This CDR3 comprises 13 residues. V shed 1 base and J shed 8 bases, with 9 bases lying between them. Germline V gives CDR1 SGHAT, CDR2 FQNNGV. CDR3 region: CASSLGQGEPQHF. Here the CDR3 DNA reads TGTGCCAGCAGCTTAGGGCAGGGAGAGCCCCAGCATTTT.

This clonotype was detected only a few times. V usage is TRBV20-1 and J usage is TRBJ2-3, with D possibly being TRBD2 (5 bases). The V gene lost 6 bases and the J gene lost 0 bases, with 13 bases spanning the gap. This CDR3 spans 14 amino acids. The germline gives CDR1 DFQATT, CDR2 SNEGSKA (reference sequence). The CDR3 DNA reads TGCAGTGCCATTTCGGGATCTAGCACAGATACGCAGTATTTT. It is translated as CSAISGSSTDTQYF.

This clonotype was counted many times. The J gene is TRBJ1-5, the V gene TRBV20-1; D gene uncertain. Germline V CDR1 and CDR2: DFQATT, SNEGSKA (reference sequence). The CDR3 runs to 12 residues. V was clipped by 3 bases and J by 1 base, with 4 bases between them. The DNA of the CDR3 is TGCAGTGCTAGTTTAAGCAATCAGCCCCAGCATTTT. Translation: CSASLSNQPQHF.

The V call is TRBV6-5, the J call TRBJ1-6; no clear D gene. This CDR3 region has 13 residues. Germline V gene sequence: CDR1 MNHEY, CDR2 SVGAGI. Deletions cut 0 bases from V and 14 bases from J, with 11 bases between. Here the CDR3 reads CASSYSSPHTLHF. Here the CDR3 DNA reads TGTGCCAGCAGTTACTCGAGCCCCCACACCCTCCACTTT.

The CDR3 sequence: CASSRQYGGNEQFF. The CDR3 DNA is TGCGCCAGCAGCCGACAGTACGGGGGCAATGAGCAGTTCTTC. The rearrangement joins TRBV4-1 to TRBJ2-1; tentative D call: TRBD2 (6 bases). The V gene lost 4 bases and the J gene lost 6 bases, with 13 bases spanning the gap. This CDR3 has 14 residues. CDR1 and CDR2 from the germline V gene are MGHRA and YSYEKL.

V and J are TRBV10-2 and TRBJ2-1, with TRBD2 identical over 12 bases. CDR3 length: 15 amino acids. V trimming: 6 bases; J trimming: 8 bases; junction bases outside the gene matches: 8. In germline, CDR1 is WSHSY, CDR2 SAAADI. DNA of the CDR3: TGCGCCAGCAGGACTAGCGGGAGTGCGAATCATGAGCAGTTCTTC. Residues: CASRTSGSANHEQFF.

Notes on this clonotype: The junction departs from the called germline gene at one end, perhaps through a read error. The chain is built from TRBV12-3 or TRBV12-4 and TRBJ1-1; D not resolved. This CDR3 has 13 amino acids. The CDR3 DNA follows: TGTGCCAGCAGTTTACGCTCGAACACTGCAGCTTTCTTT. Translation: CASSLRSNTAAFF.

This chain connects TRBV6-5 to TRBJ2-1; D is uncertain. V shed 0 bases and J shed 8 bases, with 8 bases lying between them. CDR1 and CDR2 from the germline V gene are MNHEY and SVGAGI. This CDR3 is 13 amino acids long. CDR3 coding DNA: TGTGCCAGCAGTTACTCCCATGCGGATGAGCAGTTCTTC. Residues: CASSYSHADEQFF.

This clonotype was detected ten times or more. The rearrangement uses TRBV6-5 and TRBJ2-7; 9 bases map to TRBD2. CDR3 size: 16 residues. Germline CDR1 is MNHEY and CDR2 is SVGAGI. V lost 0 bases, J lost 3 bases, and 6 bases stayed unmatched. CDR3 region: CASSYSKASGDYEQYF. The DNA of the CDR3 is TGTGCCAGCAGTTACTCGAAAGCTAGCGGGGACTACGAGCAGTACTTC.

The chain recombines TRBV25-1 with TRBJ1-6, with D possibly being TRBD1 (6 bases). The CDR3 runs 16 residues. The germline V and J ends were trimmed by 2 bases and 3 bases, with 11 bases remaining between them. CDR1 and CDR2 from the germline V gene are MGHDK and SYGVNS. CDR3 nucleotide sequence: TGTGCCAGCAGTGAAGGGGGGGGGCTCTATAATTCACCCCTCCACTTT. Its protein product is CASSEGGGLYNSPLHF.

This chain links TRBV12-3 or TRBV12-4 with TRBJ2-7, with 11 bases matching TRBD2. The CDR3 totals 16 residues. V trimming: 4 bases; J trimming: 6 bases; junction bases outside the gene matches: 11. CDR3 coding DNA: TGTGCCAGCAGTTCAATTAGCGGGAGGGTACGTCTCGAGCAGTACTTC. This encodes CASSSISGRVRLEQYF.

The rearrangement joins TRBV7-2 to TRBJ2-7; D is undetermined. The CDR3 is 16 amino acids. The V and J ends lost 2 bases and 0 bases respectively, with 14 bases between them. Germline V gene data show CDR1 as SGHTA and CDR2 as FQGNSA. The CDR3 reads CASSLFSAGSSYEQYF. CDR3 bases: TGTGCCAGCAGCTTATTTTCAGCAGGAAGCTCCTACGAGCAGTACTTC.

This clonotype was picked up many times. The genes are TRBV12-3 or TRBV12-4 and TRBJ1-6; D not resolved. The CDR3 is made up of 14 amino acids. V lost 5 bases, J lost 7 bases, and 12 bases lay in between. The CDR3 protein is CASSPQGWNSPLHF. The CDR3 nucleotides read TGTGCCAGCAGTCCCCAAGGATGGAATTCACCCCTCCACTTT.

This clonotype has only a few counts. The CDR3 DNA reads as TGTGCCAGCACCCCGGACGGAAAGCCTAATTCACCCCTCCACTTT. It encodes CASTPDGKPNSPLHF. The chain is built from TRBV9 and TRBJ1-6; no firm D call. The CDR3 covers 15 residues. Between the trimmed V and J ends, which lost 6 bases and 6 bases, there was a span of 16 bases. CDR1 and CDR2 from the germline V gene are SGDLS and YYNGEE.

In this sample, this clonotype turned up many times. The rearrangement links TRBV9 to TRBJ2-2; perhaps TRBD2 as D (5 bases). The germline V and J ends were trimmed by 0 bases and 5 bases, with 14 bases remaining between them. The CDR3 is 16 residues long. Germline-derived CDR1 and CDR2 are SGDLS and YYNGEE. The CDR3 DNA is TGTGCCAGCAGCGTAGCCCCGGCCAGGAGGACCGGGGAGCTGTTTTTT. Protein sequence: CASSVAPARRTGELFF.

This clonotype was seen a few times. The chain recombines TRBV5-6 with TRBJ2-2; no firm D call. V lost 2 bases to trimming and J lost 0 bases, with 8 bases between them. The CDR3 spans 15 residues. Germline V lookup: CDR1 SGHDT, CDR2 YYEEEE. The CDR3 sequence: CASSFGGTNTGELFF. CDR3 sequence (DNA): TGTGCCAGCAGCTTCGGCGGTACGAACACCGGGGAGCTGTTTTTT.